This is a list of T cell receptor beta chains from one sample in a study of T-cell reconstitution after alpha-beta-depleted transplantation in children. TCRdb fed the PCR reads into MiXCR, producing one record per CDR3 protein. The sample holds under 850,000 distinct CDR3 sequences, about an eighth seen once. Material: PBMCs, obtained before TCRalphabeta/CD19-depleted stem cell transplant. These receptors were obtained from a girl aged 2 to 9 with congenital amegakaryocytic thrombocytopenia, due to receive a stem cell transplant. Each CDR3 is given without its conserved first and last residue. D genes are given only for firm matches.

j_call,d_call,v_call,cdr3_aa
TRBJ2-3,-,TRBV29-1,SVDRRDTDTQY
TRBJ2-2,-,TRBV20-1,SARVGGPNTGELF
TRBJ1-1,TRBD1,TRBV5-1,ASNRQGNTEAF
TRBJ2-7,TRBD2,TRBV3-1,ASTQPGLAGGTYEQY
TRBJ2-7,TRBD1,TRBV5-1,ASSLDRGRVPY
TRBJ2-3,-,TRBV20-1,SATSDTQY
TRBJ2-4,TRBD1,TRBV5-1,ASSSLGQSNIQY
TRBJ1-1,-,TRBV7-3,ASSLKGGGTEAF
TRBJ2-1,-,TRBV20-1,SAMNGAGYYNEQF
TRBJ2-7,-,TRBV27,ASSPKRQGYEQY
TRBJ1-4,-,TRBV28,ASSFRPATNEKLF
TRBJ2-7,TRBD2,TRBV12-3/TRBV12-4,ASSPLGLAGSYEQY
TRBJ1-6,-,TRBV20-1,SARVEGAYNSPLH
TRBJ2-5,TRBD1,TRBV5-1,ASSGAGTGQETQY
TRBJ2-1,TRBD2,TRBV2,ASSTTSGDNEQF
TRBJ2-2,TRBD1,TRBV5-1,ASSHGQGQAGELF
TRBJ2-1,TRBD2,TRBV28,ASTSSGLADLQF
TRBJ2-1,TRBD2,TRBV7-2,ASSLEAGDHNEQF
TRBJ2-3,-,TRBV25-1,ASSHGGRPNTDTQY
TRBJ2-5,-,TRBV28,ASSLYRIAERQETQY
TRBJ2-5,-,TRBV5-1,ASSSTGTYQETQY
TRBJ1-6,-,TRBV19,ASTQGINSPLH
TRBJ2-5,-,TRBV15,ATKNRDGETQY
TRBJ2-7,TRBD2,TRBV20-1,SARVGAGVGYEQY
TRBJ1-6,-,TRBV3-1,ASSQPPHSPLH
TRBJ2-1,-,TRBV10-3,ASSITGKNEQF
TRBJ2-5,-,TRBV6-5,ASRTGETQY
TRBJ2-1,-,TRBV5-1,ASSIDSKAHSYNEQF
TRBJ2-3,TRBD2,TRBV7-2,ASSLILSGDPTDTQY
TRBJ2-2,-,TRBV5-5,ASSLAKGFPNTGELF
TRBJ1-4,-,TRBV7-6,ASSAKGGEEKLF
TRBJ2-1,TRBD2,TRBV5-1,ASSGQRGSSYNEQF
TRBJ1-4,-,TRBV15,ATSSRPPGRVGEKLF
TRBJ2-7,-,TRBV12-3/TRBV12-4,ASSLFADSEQY
TRBJ2-7,TRBD2,TRBV20-1,SAVAGGKYEQY
TRBJ2-3,-,TRBV5-1,ASSLATRSTDTQY
TRBJ2-1,TRBD2,TRBV5-6,ASSLVVFVGGGNEQF
TRBJ2-7,TRBD2,TRBV30,AWSPGLAGTYEQY
TRBJ2-2,-,TRBV5-1,ASSLDLGAGELF
TRBJ2-3,-,TRBV24-1,ATSNSMRNLGEWRDTQY
TRBJ2-3,TRBD2,TRBV5-6,ASIRREITDTQY
TRBJ2-3,-,TRBV5-1,ASRPLGLDTQY
TRBJ2-3,TRBD2,TRBV2,AGGLAAPTDMQY
TRBJ2-5,TRBD2,TRBV20-1,SAPRIPKLAGGLQETQY
TRBJ2-7,-,TRBV5-1,ATKMDGGAYEQY
TRBJ2-2,TRBD2,TRBV6-5,ASSSSGSATGELF
TRBJ1-5,-,TRBV29-1,SARWESNQPQH
TRBJ2-2,TRBD2,TRBV11-2,ASKLAGGFQRITGELF
TRBJ2-7,-,TRBV2,ASGAGLIPYEQY
TRBJ2-1,-,TRBV7-8,ASSLFRTSGNEQF
TRBJ1-2,TRBD1,TRBV2,ASRQGNYGYT
TRBJ2-1,TRBD2,TRBV6-1,ASSERLAGSADEQF
TRBJ2-3,TRBD2,TRBV12-3/TRBV12-4,ASRLASTDTQY